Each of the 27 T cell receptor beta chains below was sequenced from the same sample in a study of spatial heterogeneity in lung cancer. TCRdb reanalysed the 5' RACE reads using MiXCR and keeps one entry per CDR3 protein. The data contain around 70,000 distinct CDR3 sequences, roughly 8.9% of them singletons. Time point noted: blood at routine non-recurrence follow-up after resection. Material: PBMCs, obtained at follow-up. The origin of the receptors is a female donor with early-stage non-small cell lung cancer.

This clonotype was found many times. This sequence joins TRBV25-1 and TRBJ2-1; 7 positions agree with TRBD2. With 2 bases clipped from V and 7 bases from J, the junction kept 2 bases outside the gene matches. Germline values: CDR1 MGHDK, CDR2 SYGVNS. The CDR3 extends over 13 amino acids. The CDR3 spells CASSEAGGNEQFF. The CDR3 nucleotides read TGTGCCAGCAGTGAAGCCGGGGGGAATGAGCAGTTCTTC.

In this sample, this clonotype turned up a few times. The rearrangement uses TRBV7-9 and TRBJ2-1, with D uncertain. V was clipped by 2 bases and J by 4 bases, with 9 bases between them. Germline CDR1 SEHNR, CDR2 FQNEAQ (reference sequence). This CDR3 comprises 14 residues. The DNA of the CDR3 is TGTGCCAGCAGCTTAATGGTGGGTTACAATGAGCAGTTCTTC. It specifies CASSLMVGYNEQFF.

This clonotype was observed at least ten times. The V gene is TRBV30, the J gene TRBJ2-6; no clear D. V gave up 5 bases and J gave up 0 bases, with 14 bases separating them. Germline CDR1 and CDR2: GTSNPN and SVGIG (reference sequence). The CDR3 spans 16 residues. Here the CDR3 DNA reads TGTGCCTGGGTGCCCACAGATCGCTCTGGGGCCAACGTCCTGACTTTC. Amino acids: CAWVPTDRSGANVLTF.

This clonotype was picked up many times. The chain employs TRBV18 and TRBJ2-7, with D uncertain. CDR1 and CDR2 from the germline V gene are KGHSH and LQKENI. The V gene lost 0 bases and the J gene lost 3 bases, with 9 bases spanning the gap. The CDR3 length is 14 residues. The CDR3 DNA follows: TGTGCCAGCTCACCACCGGACGGTAACTACGAGCAGTACTTC. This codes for CASSPPDGNYEQYF.

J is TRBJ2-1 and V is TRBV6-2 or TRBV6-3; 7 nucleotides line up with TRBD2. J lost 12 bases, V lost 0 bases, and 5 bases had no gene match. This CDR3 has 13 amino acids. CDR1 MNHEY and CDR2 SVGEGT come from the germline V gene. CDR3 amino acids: CASSYSNPGGQFF. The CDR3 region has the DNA TGTGCCAGCAGTTACTCGAATCCGGGGGGGCAGTTCTTC.

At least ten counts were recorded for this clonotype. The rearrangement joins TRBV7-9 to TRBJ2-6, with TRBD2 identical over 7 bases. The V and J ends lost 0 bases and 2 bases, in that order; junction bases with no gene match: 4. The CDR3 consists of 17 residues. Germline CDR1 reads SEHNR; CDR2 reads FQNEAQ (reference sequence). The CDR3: CASSLASRGAGANVLTF. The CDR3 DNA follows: TGTGCCAGCAGCTTAGCGTCTCGGGGGGCTGGGGCCAACGTCCTGACTTTC.

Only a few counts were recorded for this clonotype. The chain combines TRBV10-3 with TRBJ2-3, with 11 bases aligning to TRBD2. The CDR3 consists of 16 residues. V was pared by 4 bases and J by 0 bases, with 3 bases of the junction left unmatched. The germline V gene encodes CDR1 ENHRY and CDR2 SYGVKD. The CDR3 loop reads CAISARTSGSTDTQYF. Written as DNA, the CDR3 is TGTGCCATCAGTGCCAGGACTAGCGGGAGCACAGATACGCAGTATTTT.

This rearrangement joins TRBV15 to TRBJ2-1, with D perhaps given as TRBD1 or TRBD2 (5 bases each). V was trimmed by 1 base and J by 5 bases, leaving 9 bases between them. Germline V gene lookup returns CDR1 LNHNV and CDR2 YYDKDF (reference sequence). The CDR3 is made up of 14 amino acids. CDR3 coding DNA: TGTGCCACCAGCAGAGGGGACGAAGACAATGAGCAGTTCTTC. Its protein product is CATSRGDEDNEQFF.

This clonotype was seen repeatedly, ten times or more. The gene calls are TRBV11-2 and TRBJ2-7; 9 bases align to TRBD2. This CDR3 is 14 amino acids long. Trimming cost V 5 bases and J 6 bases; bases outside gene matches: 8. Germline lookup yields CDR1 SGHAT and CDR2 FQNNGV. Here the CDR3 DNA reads TGTGCCAGCAGCCGTGGCGGGAGGGCTTCCGAGCAGTACTTC. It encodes CASSRGGRASEQYF.

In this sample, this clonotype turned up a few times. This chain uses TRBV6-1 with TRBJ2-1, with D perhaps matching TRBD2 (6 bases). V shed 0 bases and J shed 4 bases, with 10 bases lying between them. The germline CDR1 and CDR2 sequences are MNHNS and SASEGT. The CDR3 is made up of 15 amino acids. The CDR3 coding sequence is TGTGCCAGCAGTGAAGCGCAAGGAGGGTACAATGAGCAGTTCTTC. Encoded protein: CASSEAQGGYNEQFF.

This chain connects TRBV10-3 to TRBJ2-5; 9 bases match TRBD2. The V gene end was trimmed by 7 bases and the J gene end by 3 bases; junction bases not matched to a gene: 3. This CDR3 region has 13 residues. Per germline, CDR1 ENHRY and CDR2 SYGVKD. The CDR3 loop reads CAIKGGREETQYF. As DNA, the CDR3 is TGTGCCATCAAAGGCGGGAGGGAAGAGACCCAGTACTTC.

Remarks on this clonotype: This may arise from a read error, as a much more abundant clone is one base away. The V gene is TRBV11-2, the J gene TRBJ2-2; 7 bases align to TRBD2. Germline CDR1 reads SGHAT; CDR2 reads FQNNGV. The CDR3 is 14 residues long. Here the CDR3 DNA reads TGTGCCAGCAGCTCGTTGGCGGGAGCCGGGGAGCTGTCTTTT. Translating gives CASSSLAGAGELSF. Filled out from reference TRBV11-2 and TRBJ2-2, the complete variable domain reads EAGVAQSPRYKIIEKRQSVAFWCNPISGHATLYWYQQILGQGPKLLIQFQNNGVVDDSQLPKDRFSAERLKGVDSTLKIQPAKLEDSAVYLCASSSLAGAGELSFGEGSRLTVL.

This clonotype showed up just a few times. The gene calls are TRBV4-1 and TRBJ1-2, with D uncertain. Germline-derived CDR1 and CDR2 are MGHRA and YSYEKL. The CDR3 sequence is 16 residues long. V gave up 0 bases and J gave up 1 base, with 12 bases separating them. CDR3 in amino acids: CASSQERWRVNYGYTF. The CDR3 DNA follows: TGCGCCAGCAGCCAAGAAAGATGGCGGGTTAACTATGGCTACACCTTC.

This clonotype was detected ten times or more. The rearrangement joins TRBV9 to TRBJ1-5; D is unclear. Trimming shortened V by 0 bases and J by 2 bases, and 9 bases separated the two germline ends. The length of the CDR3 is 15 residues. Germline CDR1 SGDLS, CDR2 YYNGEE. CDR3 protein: CASSVDGARNQPQHF. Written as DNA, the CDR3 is TGTGCCAGCAGCGTAGATGGAGCGCGCAATCAGCCCCAGCATTTT.

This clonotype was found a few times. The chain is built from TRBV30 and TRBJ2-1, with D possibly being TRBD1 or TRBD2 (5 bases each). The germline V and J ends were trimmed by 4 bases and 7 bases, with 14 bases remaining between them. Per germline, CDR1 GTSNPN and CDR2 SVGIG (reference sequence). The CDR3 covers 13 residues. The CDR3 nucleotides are TGTGCCTGGACCCTCGAGGGGCTTAATGAGCAGTTCTTC. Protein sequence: CAWTLEGLNEQFF.

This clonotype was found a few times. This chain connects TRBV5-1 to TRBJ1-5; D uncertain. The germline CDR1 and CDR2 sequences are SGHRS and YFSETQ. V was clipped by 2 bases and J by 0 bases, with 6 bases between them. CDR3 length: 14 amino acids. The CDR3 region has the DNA TGCGCCAGCAGCTTTGGACTTAGCAATCAGCCCCAGCATTTT. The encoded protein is CASSFGLSNQPQHF.

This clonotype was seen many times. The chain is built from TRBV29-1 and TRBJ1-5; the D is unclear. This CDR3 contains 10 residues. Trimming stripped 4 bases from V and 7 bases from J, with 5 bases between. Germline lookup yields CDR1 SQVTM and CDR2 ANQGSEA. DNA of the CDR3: TGCAGCGTTGGAACGCAGCCCCAGCATTTT. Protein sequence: CSVGTQPQHF.

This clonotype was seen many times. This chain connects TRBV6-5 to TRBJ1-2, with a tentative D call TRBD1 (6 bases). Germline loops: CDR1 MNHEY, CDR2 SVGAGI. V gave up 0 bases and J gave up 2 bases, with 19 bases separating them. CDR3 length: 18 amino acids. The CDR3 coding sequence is TGTGCCAGCAGTTACTCGGCCGAAGATACAGGGTCCAACTATGGCTACACCTTC. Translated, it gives CASSYSAEDTGSNYGYTF.

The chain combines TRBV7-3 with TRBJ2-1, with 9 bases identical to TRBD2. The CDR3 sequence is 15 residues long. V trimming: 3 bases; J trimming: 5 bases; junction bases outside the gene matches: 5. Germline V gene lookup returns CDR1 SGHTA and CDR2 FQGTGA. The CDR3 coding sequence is TGTGCCAGCAGCTTGGAGCGGGAGGCCCACAATGAGCAGTTCTTC. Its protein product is CASSLEREAHNEQFF.

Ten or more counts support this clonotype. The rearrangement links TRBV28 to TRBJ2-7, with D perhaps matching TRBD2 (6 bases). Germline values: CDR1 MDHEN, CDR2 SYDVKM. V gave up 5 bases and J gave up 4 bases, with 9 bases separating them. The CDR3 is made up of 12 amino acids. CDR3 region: CASSPGRYEQYF. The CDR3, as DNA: TGTGCCAGCAGTCCTGGGAGGTACGAGCAGTACTTC.

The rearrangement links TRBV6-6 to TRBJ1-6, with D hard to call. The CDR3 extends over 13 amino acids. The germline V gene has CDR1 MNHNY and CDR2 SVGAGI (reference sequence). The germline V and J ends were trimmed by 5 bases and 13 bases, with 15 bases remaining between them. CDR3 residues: CASSNGEGRPLHF. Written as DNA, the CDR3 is TGTGCCAGCAGTAACGGCGAAGGGAGGCCCCTCCACTTT.

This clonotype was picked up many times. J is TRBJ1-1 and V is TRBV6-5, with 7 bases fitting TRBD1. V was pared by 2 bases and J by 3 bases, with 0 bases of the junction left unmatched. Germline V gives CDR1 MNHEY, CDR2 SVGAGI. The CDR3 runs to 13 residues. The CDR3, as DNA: TGTGCCAGCAGTTACGACAGGGACACTGAAGCTTTCTTT. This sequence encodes CASSYDRDTEAFF.

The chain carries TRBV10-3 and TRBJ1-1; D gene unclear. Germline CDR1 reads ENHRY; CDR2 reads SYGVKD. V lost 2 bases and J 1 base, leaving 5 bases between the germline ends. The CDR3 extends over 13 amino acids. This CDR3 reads CAISEKENTEAFF. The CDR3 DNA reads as TGTGCCATCAGTGAGAAGGAGAACACTGAAGCTTTCTTT.

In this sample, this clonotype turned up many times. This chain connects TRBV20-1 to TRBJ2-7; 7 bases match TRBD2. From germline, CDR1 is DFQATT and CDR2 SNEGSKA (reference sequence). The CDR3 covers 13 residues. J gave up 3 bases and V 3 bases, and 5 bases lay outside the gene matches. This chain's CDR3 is CSASSLAVYEQYF. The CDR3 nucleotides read TGCAGTGCTAGTAGCCTAGCGGTCTACGAGCAGTACTTC.

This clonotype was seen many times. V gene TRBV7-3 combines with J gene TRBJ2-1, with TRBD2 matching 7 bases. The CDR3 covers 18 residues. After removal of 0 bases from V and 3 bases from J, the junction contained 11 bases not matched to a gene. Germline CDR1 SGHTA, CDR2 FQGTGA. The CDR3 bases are TGTGCCAGCAGCTTAACTCCAACCGGGACTAAAGGCTACAATGAGCAGTTCTTC. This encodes CASSLTPTGTKGYNEQFF.

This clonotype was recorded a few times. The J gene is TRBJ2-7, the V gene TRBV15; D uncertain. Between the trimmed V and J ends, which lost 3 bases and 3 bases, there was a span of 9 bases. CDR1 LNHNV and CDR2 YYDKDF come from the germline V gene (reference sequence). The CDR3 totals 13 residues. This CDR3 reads CATSRDLSYEQYF. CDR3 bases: TGTGCCACCAGCAGGGACCTTAGCTACGAGCAGTACTTC.

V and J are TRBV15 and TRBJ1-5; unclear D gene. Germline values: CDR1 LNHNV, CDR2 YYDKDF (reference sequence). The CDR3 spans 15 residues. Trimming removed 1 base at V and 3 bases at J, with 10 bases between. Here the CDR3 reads CATSRAAASNQPQHF. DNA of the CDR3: TGTGCCACCAGCAGAGCTGCAGCCTCCAATCAGCCCCAGCATTTT.